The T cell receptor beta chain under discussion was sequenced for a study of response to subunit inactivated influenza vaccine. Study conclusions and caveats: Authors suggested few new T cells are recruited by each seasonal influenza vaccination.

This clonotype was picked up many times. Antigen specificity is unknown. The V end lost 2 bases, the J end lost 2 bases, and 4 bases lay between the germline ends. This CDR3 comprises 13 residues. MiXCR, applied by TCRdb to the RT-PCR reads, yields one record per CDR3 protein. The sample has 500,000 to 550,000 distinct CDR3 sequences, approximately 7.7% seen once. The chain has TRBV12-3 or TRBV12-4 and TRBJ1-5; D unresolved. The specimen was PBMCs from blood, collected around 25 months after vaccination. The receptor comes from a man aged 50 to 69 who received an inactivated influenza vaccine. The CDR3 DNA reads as TGTGCCAGCAGTTTAAGGGGCAATCAGCCCCAGCATTTT. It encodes CASSLRGNQPQHF.